This T cell receptor beta chain was documented in a study of response to subunit inactivated influenza vaccine (dated by TCRdb to the late 2010s). Regarding the study in general: The study used deep quantitative T cell receptor repertoire profiling to track responses to a trivalent subunit inactivated influenza vaccine.

The receptor library was made with RT-PCR. These reads were obtained on an Illumina HiSeq 2500. Starting from the raw public reads, TCRdb applied fastp trimming at Q25, assembled clones with MiXCR and retained in-frame beta chains. Rows merge per CDR3 protein into single entries with the most common DNA and genes. This sample holds roughly 760,000 distinct CDR3 sequences; 21% were observed only once. Jointly, the top ten make up approximately 10% of the sample. The sample holds a few counts of this clonotype. This receptor's antigen is unknown. No much larger clone is present one base from it, and per-base qualities are unavailable. Overall study outcomes, separate from this receptor: The authors proposed that each seasonal influenza vaccination may bring in only a limited number of new T cells.

The sample was PBMCs from blood, taken more than 4 days after vaccination. This TCR was recovered from a man in his fifties or sixties who received an inactivated influenza vaccine. Donor details come from another sample of the same person, matched by shared clones.

Here is the DNA: TGTGCCATCAGGGACAAGATTGACGGCGAGCAGTACTTC. Its translation reads: CAIRDKIDGEQYF. The chain couples TRBV10-3 to TRBJ2-7; perhaps TRBD1 is the D gene, with 5 bases matching. From its cysteine to its phenylalanine, the CDR3 spans 13 amino acids. Solely the CDR3 DNA is kept, with 39 bases framed from the first base. CDR1 and CDR2, looked up from the germline V gene, are ENHRY and SYGVKD. V lost 6 bases and J lost 6 bases; the stretch between them is 15 bases long.